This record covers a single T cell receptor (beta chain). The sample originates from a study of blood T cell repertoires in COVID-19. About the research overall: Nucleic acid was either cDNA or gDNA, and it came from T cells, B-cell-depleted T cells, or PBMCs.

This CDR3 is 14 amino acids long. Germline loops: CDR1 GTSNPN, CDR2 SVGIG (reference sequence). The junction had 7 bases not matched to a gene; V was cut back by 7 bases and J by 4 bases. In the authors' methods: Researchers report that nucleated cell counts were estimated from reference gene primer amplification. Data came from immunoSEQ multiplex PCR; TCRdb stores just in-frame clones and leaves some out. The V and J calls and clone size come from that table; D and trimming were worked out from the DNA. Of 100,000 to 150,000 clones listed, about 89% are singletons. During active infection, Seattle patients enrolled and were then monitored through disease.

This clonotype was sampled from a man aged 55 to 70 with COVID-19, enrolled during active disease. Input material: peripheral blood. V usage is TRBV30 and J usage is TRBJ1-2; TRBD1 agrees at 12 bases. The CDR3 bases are TGTGCCTACCGGGGACAGGGGGCTTCCTATGGCTACACCTTC. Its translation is CAYRGQGASYGYTF.